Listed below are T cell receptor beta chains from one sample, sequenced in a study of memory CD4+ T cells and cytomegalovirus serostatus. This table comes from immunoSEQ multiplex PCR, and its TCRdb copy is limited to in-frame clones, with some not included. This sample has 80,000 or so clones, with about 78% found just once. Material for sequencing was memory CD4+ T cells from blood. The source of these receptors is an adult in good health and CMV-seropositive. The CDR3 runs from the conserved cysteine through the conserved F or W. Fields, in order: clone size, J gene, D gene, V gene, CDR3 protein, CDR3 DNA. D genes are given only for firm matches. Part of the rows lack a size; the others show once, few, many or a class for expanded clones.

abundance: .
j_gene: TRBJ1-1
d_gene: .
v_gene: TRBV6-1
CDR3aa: CASSSMGLVNTEAFF
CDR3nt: TGTGCCAGCAGCTCAATGGGACTAGTGAACACTGAAGCTTTCTTT

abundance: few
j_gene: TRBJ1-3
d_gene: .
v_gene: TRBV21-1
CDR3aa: CASSKGRRKNAGNTIYF
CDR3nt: TGTGCCAGCAGCAAGGGTCGCAGGAAGAATGCTGGAAACACCATATATTTT

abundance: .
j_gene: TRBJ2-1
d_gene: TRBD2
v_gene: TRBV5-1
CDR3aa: CASRQRESDEQFF
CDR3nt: TGCGCCAGCAGACAGCGGGAGTCAGATGAGCAGTTCTTC

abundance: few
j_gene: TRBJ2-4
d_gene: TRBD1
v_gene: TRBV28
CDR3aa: CASSPGQLAKNIQYF
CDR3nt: TGTGCCAGCAGTCCGGGACAGCTAGCCAAAAACATTCAGTACTTC

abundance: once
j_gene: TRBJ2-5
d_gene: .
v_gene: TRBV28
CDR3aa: CASSLRRRETQYF
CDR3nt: TGTGCCAGCAGTTTGCGCCGGAGGGAGACCCAGTACTTC

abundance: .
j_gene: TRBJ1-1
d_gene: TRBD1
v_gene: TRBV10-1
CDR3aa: CASTDDRTGNTEAFF
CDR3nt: TGCGCCAGCACCGACGATAGGACAGGAAACACTGAAGCTTTCTTT

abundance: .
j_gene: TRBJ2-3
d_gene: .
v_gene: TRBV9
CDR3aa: CASSVGGTNLADTQYF
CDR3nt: TGTGCCAGCAGCGTGGGCGGGACCAACCTCGCAGATACGCAGTATTTT

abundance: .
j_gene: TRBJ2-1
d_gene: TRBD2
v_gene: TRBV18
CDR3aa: CASSPPAASGHNEQFF
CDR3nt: TGTGCCAGCTCACCACCCGCGGCTAGCGGCCACAATGAGCAGTTCTTC

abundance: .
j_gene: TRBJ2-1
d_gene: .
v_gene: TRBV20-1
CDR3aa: CSAREWDEQFF
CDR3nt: TGCAGTGCTAGAGAGTGGGATGAGCAGTTCTTC

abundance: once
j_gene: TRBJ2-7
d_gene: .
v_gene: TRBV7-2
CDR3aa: CASSLGAGNPSYEQYF
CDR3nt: TGTGCCAGCAGCTTAGGAGCGGGCAACCCGTCCTACGAGCAGTACTTC

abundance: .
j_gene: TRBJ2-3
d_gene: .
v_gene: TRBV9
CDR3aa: CASSRSRVADTQYF
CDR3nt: TGTGCCAGCAGTCGCAGTCGTGTTGCAGATACGCAGTATTTT

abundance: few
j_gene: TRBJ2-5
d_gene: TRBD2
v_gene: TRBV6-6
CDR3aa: CASSKTSGKSETQYF
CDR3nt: TGTGCCAGCAGTAAGACTAGCGGGAAATCAGAGACCCAGTACTTC

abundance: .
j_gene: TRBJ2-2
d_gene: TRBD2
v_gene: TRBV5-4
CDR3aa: CASSSKTAGGNTGELFF
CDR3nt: TGTGCCAGCAGCTCGAAGACAGCGGGGGGAAACACCGGGGAGCTGTTTTTT

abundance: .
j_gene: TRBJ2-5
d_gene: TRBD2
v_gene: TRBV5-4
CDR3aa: CASSLGGRWNTETQYF
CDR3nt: TGTGCCAGCAGCTTGGGCGGGAGGTGGAATACAGAGACCCAGTACTTC

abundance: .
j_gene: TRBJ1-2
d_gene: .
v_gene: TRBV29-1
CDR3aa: CSVEDGESGYTF
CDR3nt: TGCAGCGTTGAAGATGGTGAATCTGGCTACACCTTC

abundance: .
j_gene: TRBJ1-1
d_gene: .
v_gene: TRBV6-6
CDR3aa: CASSSDSRVGTEAFF
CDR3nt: TGTGCCAGCAGCTCGGACAGTAGGGTAGGCACTGAAGCTTTCTTT

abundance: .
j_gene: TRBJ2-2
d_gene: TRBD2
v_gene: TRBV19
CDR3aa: CASTRRASGNTGELFF
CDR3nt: TGTGCCAGTACCCGAAGGGCTAGCGGAAACACCGGGGAGCTGTTTTTT

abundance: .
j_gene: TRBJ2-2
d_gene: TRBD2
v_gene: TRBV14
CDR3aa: CASSQRLAGVHAGELFF
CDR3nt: TGTGCCAGCAGCCAGCGCCTAGCGGGGGTACACGCCGGGGAGCTGTTTTTT

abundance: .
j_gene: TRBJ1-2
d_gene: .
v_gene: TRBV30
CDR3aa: CAWSVDFYGYTF
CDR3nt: TGTGCCTGGAGTGTAGACTTCTATGGCTACACCTTC

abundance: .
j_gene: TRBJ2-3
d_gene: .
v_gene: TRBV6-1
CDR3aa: CATTDRSTDTQYF
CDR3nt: TGTGCTACTACGGACAGAAGCACAGATACGCAGTATTTT

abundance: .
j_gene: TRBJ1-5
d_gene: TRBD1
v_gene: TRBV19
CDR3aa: CASSRTRTGGNQPQHF
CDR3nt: TGTGCCAGTAGTAGGACCAGGACAGGGGGCAATCAGCCCCAGCATTTT

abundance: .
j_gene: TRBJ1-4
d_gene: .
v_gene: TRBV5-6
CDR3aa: CASSFRGTNEKLFF
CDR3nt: TGTGCCAGCAGCTTCCGGGGAACTAATGAAAAACTGTTTTTT

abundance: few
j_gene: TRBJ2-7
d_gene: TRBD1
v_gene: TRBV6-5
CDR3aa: CASSSPGTGSSNF
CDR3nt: TGTGCCAGCAGTTCCCCCGGGACAGGGTCCTCCAACTTC

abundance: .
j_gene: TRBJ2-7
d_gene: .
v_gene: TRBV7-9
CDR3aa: CASRPKVRLGSEQYF
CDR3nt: TGTGCCAGCAGACCAAAGGTTCGGCTGGGTTCCGAGCAGTACTTC

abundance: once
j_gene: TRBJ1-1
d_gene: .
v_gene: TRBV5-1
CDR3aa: CASSPETNTEAFF
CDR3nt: TGCGCCAGCAGCCCAGAAACCAACACTGAAGCTTTCTTT

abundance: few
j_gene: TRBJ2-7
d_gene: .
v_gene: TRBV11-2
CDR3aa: CASSLDRGSYEQYF
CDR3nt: TGTGCCAGCAGCTTAGACCGGGGATCCTACGAGCAGTACTTC

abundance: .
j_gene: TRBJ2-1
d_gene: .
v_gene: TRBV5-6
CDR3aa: CASSHRNEQFF
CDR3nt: TGTGCCAGCAGCCACCGTAATGAGCAGTTCTTC

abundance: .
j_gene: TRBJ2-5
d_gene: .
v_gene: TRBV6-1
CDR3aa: CASRKDSQQETQYF
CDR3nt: TGTGCCAGCAGGAAAGACAGCCAGCAAGAGACCCAGTACTTC

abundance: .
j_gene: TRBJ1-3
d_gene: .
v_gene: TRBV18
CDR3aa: CASSPYGGDGNTIYF
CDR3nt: TGTGCCAGCTCACCATACGGGGGCGATGGAAACACCATATATTTT

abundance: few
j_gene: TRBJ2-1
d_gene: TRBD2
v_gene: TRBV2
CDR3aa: CASRGTSGRTYNEQFF
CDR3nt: TGTGCCAGCAGGGGGACTAGCGGGAGGACCTACAATGAGCAGTTCTTC

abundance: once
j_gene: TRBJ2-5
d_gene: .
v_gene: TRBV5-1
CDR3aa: CASSLVQARGETQYF
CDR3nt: TGCGCCAGCAGCTTGGTGCAGGCGAGGGGAGAGACCCAGTACTTC

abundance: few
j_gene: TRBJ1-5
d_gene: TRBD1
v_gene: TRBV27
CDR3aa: CASSLGQRNQPQHF
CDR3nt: TGTGCCAGCAGTTTGGGACAGCGCAATCAGCCCCAGCATTTT

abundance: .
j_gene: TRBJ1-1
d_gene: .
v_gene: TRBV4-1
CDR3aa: CASSQDRGLGRAEAFF
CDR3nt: TGCGCCAGCAGCCAAGATAGAGGGTTAGGTCGGGCTGAAGCTTTCTTT

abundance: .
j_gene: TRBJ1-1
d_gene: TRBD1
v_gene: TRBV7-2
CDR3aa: CASSLGGGGTEAFF
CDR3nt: TGTGCCAGCAGCTTAGGAGGGGGCGGCACTGAAGCTTTCTTT

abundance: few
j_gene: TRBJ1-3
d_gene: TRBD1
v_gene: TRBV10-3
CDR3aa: CATDRDSSGNTIYF
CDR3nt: TGTGCCACTGACAGGGACAGCTCTGGAAACACCATATATTTT

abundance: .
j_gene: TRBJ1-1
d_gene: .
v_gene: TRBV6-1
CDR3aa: CASSEEVQAFF
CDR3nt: TGTGCCAGCAGTGAAGAAGTTCAAGCTTTCTTT

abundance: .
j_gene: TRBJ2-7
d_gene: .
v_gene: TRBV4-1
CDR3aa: CASSPPGRLFYEQYF
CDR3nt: TGCGCCAGCAGCCCTCCGGGACGGTTATTCTACGAGCAGTACTTC

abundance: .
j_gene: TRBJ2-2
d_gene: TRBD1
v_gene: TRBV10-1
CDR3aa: CASSESFTGVTGELFF
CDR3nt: TGCGCCAGCAGTGAGTCCTTCACAGGGGTGACCGGGGAGCTGTTTTTT

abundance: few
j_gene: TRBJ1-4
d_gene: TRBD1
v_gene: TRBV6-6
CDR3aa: CASSSPGQGREKLFF
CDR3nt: TGTGCCAGCAGTTCTCCGGGACAGGGCCGTGAGAAACTGTTTTTT

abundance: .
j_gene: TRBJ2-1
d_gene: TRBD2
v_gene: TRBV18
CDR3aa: CASSLDAGGAYNEQFF
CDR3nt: TGTGCCAGCTCACTAGACGCCGGGGGGGCATACAATGAGCAGTTCTTC

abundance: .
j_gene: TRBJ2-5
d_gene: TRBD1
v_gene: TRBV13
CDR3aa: CASRRDSQETQYF
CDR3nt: TGTGCCAGCAGACGGGACAGCCAAGAGACCCAGTACTTC

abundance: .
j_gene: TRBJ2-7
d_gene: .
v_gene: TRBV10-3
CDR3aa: CAISVGGVDEQYF
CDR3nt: TGTGCCATCAGTGTAGGGGGGGTGGACGAGCAGTACTTC

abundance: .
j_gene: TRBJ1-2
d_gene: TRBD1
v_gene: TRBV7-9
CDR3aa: CASSSWDRGTYGYTF
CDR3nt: TGTGCCAGCAGCTCATGGGACAGGGGAACCTATGGCTACACCTTC

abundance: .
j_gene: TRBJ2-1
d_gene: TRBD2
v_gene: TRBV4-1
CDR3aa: CASRAGLAEPREQFF
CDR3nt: TGCGCCAGCAGGGCGGGACTAGCGGAACCCCGAGAGCAGTTCTTC

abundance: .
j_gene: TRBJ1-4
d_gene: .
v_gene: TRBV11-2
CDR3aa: CASSVHREKLFF
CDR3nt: TGTGCCAGCAGCGTTCATAGGGAAAAACTGTTTTTT